Following are 2 T cell receptor beta chains from one sample sequenced in a study of blood T cell repertoires in COVID-19. Assay used: immunoSEQ multiplex PCR; TCRdb lists only in-frame clones, some missing. The data show about 64,000 clones, 65% to 80% seen once. Material: peripheral blood. These receptors came from a human donor in a cohort sampled during active COVID-19.

This chain links TRBV29-1 with TRBJ2-3; 9 bases fit TRBD2. J lost 5 bases, V lost 3 bases, and 12 bases had no gene match. Looked up from germline, CDR1 is SQVTM and CDR2 is ANQGSEA. The CDR3 totals 16 residues. The CDR3 is CSVEAFAGGPGDTQYF. The CDR3 region has the DNA TGCAGCGTTGAGGCCTTCGCGGGGGGGCCAGGAGATACGCAGTATTTT.

V usage is TRBV5-6 and J usage is TRBJ2-3; D may be TRBD1 (5 bases). Per germline, CDR1 SGHDT and CDR2 YYEEEE. The ends were cut back, 5 bases at V and 1 base at J, with 17 bases in the middle. The CDR3 contains 16 residues. The CDR3 loop is CASRKSLQAGTDTQYF. The CDR3 DNA is TGTGCCAGCAGAAAAAGCCTACAGGCGGGCACAGATACGCAGTATTTT.